This T cell receptor beta chain derives from a study of blood T cell repertoires in COVID-19. In the study overall: Samples of COVID-19 (acute and convalescent) were obtained from the United States, Italy and Spain.

Sequenced by immunoSEQ multiplex PCR; TCRdb stores in-frame clones only, minus some. Of around 370,000 clones listed, 85% to 90% are singletons. CDR1 SNHLY and CDR2 FYNNEI come from the germline V gene. The CDR3 is made up of 17 amino acids. V was clipped by 2 bases and J by 7 bases, with 24 bases between them. Sequenced: PBMCs or T cells enriched from blood (not recorded which). The chain recombines TRBV2 with TRBJ2-7; possibly TRBD2 for D (6 bases). The receptor was isolated from a woman aged 18-29 years who had recovered from COVID-19. The CDR3 DNA sequence: TGTGCCAGCAGTGAAAGTAGCGGACTCCACATCCAGGGTGAGCAGTACTTC. Translation: CASSESSGLHIQGEQYF.